The rows below give T cell receptor beta chains drawn from one sample of a study of early T cells in non-severe SARS-CoV-2 infection. Each CDR3 protein is one row after TCRdb ran MiXCR on the 5' RACE reads. This sample has 77,000 or so distinct CDR3 sequences, with about 14% found just once. Sequenced material: whole blood, taken at baseline. These receptors came from an adult who was a healthcare worker with PCR-confirmed SARS-CoV-2 infection or an uninfected control (not recorded which). CDR3s include the opening cysteine and the closing phenylalanine or tryptophan. A D gene is named only where the DNA matches it firmly. Clone size, where shown, is once, few, many, or a class for clones that have expanded.

j_call v_call clone_size d_call cdr3_aa cdr3_nt
TRBJ1-1 TRBV5-5 - - CASSLRENRPPLNTEAFF TGTGCCAGCAGCCTCCGGGAGAACAGGCCACCTCTGAACACTGAAGCTTTCTTT
TRBJ2-2 TRBV7-9 many - CASSVGAGSNTGELFF TGTGCCAGCAGCGTAGGGGCCGGGAGTAACACCGGGGAGCTGTTTTTT
TRBJ2-1 TRBV5-6 - TRBD2 CASSLGRTSGYNEQFF TGTGCCAGCAGCTTGGGAAGGACTAGCGGTTACAATGAGCAGTTCTTC
TRBJ2-1 TRBV7-2 many TRBD2 CASSTRTSGRGNEQFF TGTGCCAGCAGCACCCGGACTAGCGGGAGGGGGAATGAGCAGTTCTTC
TRBJ2-5 TRBV7-9 - TRBD1 CASSQLPQGDQETQYF TGTGCCAGCAGTCAGCTACCCCAGGGGGACCAAGAGACCCAGTACTTC
TRBJ2-2 TRBV10-1 few - CASSEDLPTGELFF TGCGCCAGCAGTGAGGACCTACCCACCGGGGAGCTGTTTTTT
TRBJ2-5 TRBV12-3/TRBV12-4 many TRBD2 CASSRSGSPGETQYF TGTGCCAGCAGTCGTAGCGGGAGTCCCGGGGAGACCCAGTACTTC
TRBJ1-5 TRBV30 few - CAWSPGTSGGNQPQHF TGTGCCTGGAGTCCCGGGACATCAGGGGGCAATCAGCCCCAGCATTTT
TRBJ2-5 TRBV16 - - CASSQSRVVSETQYF TGTGCCAGCAGCCAATCCCGAGTGGTTTCGGAGACCCAGTACTTC
TRBJ1-1 TRBV5-1 once - CASSTAGATEAFF TGCGCCAGCAGCACCGCAGGGGCCACTGAAGCTTTCTTT
TRBJ2-1 TRBV29-1 many - CSVLGGLPYNEQFF TGCAGCGTTCTAGGAGGGCTCCCCTACAATGAGCAGTTCTTC
TRBJ2-7 TRBV18 - TRBD2 CASSPPTSGKSYEQYF TGTGCCAGCTCCCCCCCCACTAGCGGGAAGAGCTACGAGCAGTACTTC